This T cell receptor beta chain emerged from a study of shared clonotypes between healthy human individuals. The CDR3 has 13 residues. Trimming pared 3 bases from V and 5 bases from J, leaving 10 bases between. Germline-derived CDR1 and CDR2 are SGHDN and FVKESK. About this clone: Antigen unknown.

Only in-frame clones appear in the TCRdb table, and some are missing; sequencing was by immunoSEQ multiplex PCR. The sample consists of about 2.4 million clones, around 94% of them appearing once. Study-level points and caveats: For naive CD4 cells, roughly 5.5% of clonotypes were shared across a handful of donors.

Input material: naive CD4+ T cells sorted from blood. Indicated subset: CD45RA+ positively selected. The rearrangement joins TRBV14 to TRBJ2-5, with D perhaps TRBD2 (5 bases). The TCR sequence derives from a young man in good health. CDR3: CASSQLGGETQYF. The CDR3, as DNA: TGTGCCAGCAGCCAGCTGGGCGGGGAGACCCAGTACTTC.